This T cell receptor (beta chain) comes out of a study of post-analysis software for immune sequencing data (dated by TCRdb to between 2014 and 2017). Describing the broader study: The recorded disease courses included relapsing-remitting, secondary progressive and progressive-relapsing multiple sclerosis, and some patients had no subtype annotation. Patient repertoires were compared against some twelve previously published healthy control repertoires from donors aged roughly 6 to 28 years. A subset of samples was prepared in parallel using single-end sample barcoding, then pooled and co-amplified after Illumina adapter ligation.

TCR beta repertoires were profiled from peripheral blood of more than ten young patients with multiple sclerosis to demonstrate the VDJtools post-analysis software. The multiple sclerosis patients were children and adolescents between roughly 6 and 15 years of age. Trimming removed 0 bases from V and 4 bases from J, leaving 19 bases between the germline ends. The germline V gene provides CDR1 SGHRS and CDR2 YFSETQ. There are 17 amino acids in the CDR3, from cysteine to phenylalanine inclusive. This entry keeps only the CDR3 DNA: 51 bases, framed from base 1. For this clonotype: Its specific antigen is unknown. The input lacks base qualities; no much larger clone sits a single base away.

To prepare the library, PCR was applied. Instrument on record: Illumina HiSeq 2500. Unique molecular identifiers were incorporated into TCR beta cDNA libraries to reduce PCR and sequencing biases. About 500,000 cDNA molecules were obtained for every 1 to 10 million input T cells, so each molecule roughly corresponded to one T cell. The patient libraries were prepared and sequenced using the same protocol as the earlier healthy control dataset. Within a given batch, samples were prepared together, multiplexed and sequenced on the same HiSeq lane. As for how the authors treated the data: Raw barcoded reads were processed with MIGEC, discarding single-read molecular identifier groups before consensus assembly and CDR3 extraction. VDJtools was used for post-analysis of the clonotype tables, with diversity normalized by down-sampling every dataset to the smallest sample size. Repertoire overlap clustering matched CDR3 amino acid but not nucleotide sequences to correct batch-related cross-sample contamination. The raw public reads went through TCRdb reprocessing: fastp at Q25, MiXCR clone calling, in-frame beta chains kept. Rows with one shared CDR3 protein collapse into an entry with the most common genes and DNA. TCRdb assigned the V and J calls; the authors' analysis was not used. The sample table holds some 800,000 distinct CDR3 sequences, of which 40% to 55% were seen once. The top ten constitute roughly 4.4% of the sample.

Beyond this particular receptor, the publication reports: The control group was slightly older than the multiple sclerosis patient group. Significantly lower normalized Chao1 diversity was found in multiple sclerosis patients than in controls, suggesting substantial peripheral T-cell clonal expansion. Significantly higher frequencies in patients than in controls were found for roughly 5 TRBV segments, including TRBV5-6, TRBV5-1 and TRBV20-1. Direct clustering with F measure revealed strong co-clustering of samples prepared in the same batch, which led to a batch-effect correction.

This receptor was identified in a girl under 18 with multiple sclerosis. The specimen sequenced was blood. The sequence joins TRBV5-1 to TRBJ1-2, with TRBD1 tentatively as D gene (6 bases match). The CDR3 amino acid sequence is: CASSLVFRTQGGYGYTF. The DNA sequence is TGCGCCAGCAGCTTGGTTTTTCGGACCCAAGGGGGCTATGGCTACACCTTC.